One sample yielded the 26 T cell receptor beta chains listed below, sequenced in a study of T cell responses to AZD1222 COVID-19 vaccine. Clones were sequenced by immunoSEQ multiplex PCR, and TCRdb holds only the in-frame ones, with some missing. The sample gives about 120,000 clones, about 92% of which show up once; about 5% is in the top ten. This material consisted of peripheral blood, taken 28 days after the second AZD1222 dose. The receptors stem from an adult who received the AZD1222 COVID-19 vaccine.

The chain joins TRBV7-9 to TRBJ2-7; D possibly uses TRBD1 or TRBD2 (6 bases each). The V and J ends lost 8 bases and 0 bases respectively, with 14 bases between them. The germline V gene encodes CDR1 SEHNR and CDR2 FQNEAQ (reference sequence). CDR3 length equals 14 residues. The CDR3 sequence is CASGGGTHSYEQYF. CDR3 sequence (DNA): TGTGCCAGCGGCGGAGGGACACACTCCTACGAGCAGTACTTC.

This clone was seen a few times. The V and J genes are TRBV5-6 and TRBJ2-1, with a tentative D call TRBD1 (5 bases). In germline, CDR1 is SGHDT, CDR2 YYEEEE. The CDR3 extends over 15 amino acids. V was pared by 0 bases and J by 6 bases, with 13 bases between. CDR3 DNA: TGTGCCAGCAGCTTGGGCCAGGGCCCTTTCAATGAGCAGTTCTTC. This encodes CASSLGQGPFNEQFF.

The rearrangement uses TRBV4-3 and TRBJ1-2, with D possibly TRBD1 on 5 matching bases. The CDR3 is 16 residues long. Trimming cost V 0 bases and J 7 bases, with 18 bases left between them. Germline V gene sequence: CDR1 LGHNA, CDR2 YSLEER. The CDR3 nucleotides read TGCGCCAGCAGCCAAGAAGGAGGCAGGGTTTTGGGTGGCTACACCTTC. Its translation: CASSQEGGRVLGGYTF.

The V call is TRBV7-2, the J call TRBJ1-3; D remains ambiguous. The CDR3 loop spans 11 amino acids. Looked up from germline, CDR1 is SGHTA and CDR2 is FQGNSA. V shed 1 base and J shed 8 bases, with 3 bases lying between them. CDR3 protein: CASSLEDTIYF. The CDR3 region has the DNA TGTGCCAGCAGCTTAGAGGACACCATATATTTT.

This clone showed up just once. This chain links TRBV6-6 with TRBJ1-1; D call uncertain. This CDR3 spans 12 amino acids. From germline, CDR1 is MNHNY and CDR2 SVGAGI (reference sequence). Trimming took 0 bases from V and 9 from J, leaving 8 bases between them. The CDR3: CASSYSNGQAFF. As DNA, the CDR3 is TGTGCCAGCAGTTACTCGAACGGACAAGCTTTCTTT.

The rearrangement joins TRBV27 to TRBJ2-5, with a weak D call TRBD1 (5 bases). The CDR3 runs 15 residues. V lost 0 bases and J 1 base, leaving 9 bases between the germline ends. Germline CDR1 reads MNHEY; CDR2 reads SMNVEV (reference sequence). The CDR3 region is CASSLSRQSQETQYF. For the CDR3, the DNA is TGTGCCAGCAGTTTATCCCGACAGAGCCAAGAGACCCAGTACTTC.

The gene calls are TRBV5-1 and TRBJ1-3; D perhaps matches TRBD1 (5 bases). CDR1 is SGHRS and CDR2 is YFSETQ in the germline V gene. V lost 1 base and J lost 4, with 9 bases in between. This CDR3 is 14 amino acids long. CDR3: CASSLPGTGNTIYF. In DNA form, the CDR3 reads TGCGCCAGCAGCTTGCCGGGGACCGGAAACACCATATATTTT.

This clone appeared a single time. The genes are TRBV7-9 and TRBJ2-1; 14 bases match TRBD2. Germline V gives CDR1 SEHNR, CDR2 FQNEAQ (reference sequence). J lost 4 bases, V lost 5 bases, and 4 bases had no gene match. The CDR3 is made up of 16 amino acids. The CDR3 DNA reads as TGTGCCAGCAGCAAGACTAGCGGGGGGGATTACAATGAGCAGTTCTTC. Its translation: CASSKTSGGDYNEQFF.

This clone was counted a single time. V is TRBV27 and J is TRBJ2-7; TRBD2 agrees at 9 bases. Germline lookup yields CDR1 MNHEY and CDR2 SMNVEV (reference sequence). This CDR3 is built from 16 residues. V gave up 6 bases and J gave up 1 base; unmatched junction bases: 10. The CDR3 is CASSDLGRGGSYEQYF. The CDR3 bases are TGTGCCAGCAGCGACCTCGGGCGGGGGGGTTCCTACGAGCAGTACTTC.

The chain employs TRBV5-6 and TRBJ1-1; D might be TRBD1 (5 bases). Per the germline V gene, CDR1 is SGHDT and CDR2 is YYEEEE. This CDR3 is built from 15 residues. Trimming took off 5 bases at V and 3 bases at J, with 17 bases between the two ends. The CDR3 DNA reads TGTGCCAGCAGTTCGTCGGGACCACTGGACACTGAAGCTTTCTTT. It yields the protein CASSSSGPLDTEAFF.

The genes are TRBV27 and TRBJ2-7; 8 bases match TRBD1. There are 14 residues in the CDR3. Germline CDR1 reads MNHEY; CDR2 reads SMNVEV (reference sequence). With 1 base clipped from V and 4 bases from J, the junction kept 3 bases outside the gene matches. In DNA form, the CDR3 reads TGTGCCAGCAGTTTATTCCAGGGGGCGTACGAGCAGTACTTC. It codes for CASSLFQGAYEQYF.

The CDR3 reads CAAKELPETQYF. The CDR3 region has the DNA TGTGCCGCCAAGGAACTCCCCGAGACCCAGTACTTC. This chain joins TRBV2 and TRBJ2-5; D not certain. V was shortened by 11 bases and J by 5 bases, with 15 bases between the two germline ends. Germline V gene data show CDR1 as SNHLY and CDR2 as FYNNEI. This CDR3 region has 12 residues.

V is TRBV2 and J is TRBJ2-7; TRBD2 aligns across 10 bases. The germline CDR1 and CDR2 sequences are SNHLY and FYNNEI. The CDR3 covers 15 residues. With 4 bases clipped from V and 4 bases from J, the junction kept 7 bases outside the gene matches. The CDR3 region has the DNA TGTGCCAGCAGTGTAGCGGGAGGACGAATTTACGAGCAGTACTTC. Amino acids: CASSVAGGRIYEQYF.

The V call is TRBV27, the J call TRBJ1-1; D call uncertain. Trimming removed 0 bases from V and 1 base from J, with 12 bases in between. The CDR3 has 16 residues. Germline values: CDR1 MNHEY, CDR2 SMNVEV (reference sequence). CDR3 protein: CASSLSLNMENTEAFF. The CDR3 nucleotides are TGTGCCAGCAGTTTATCCTTAAATATGGAGAACACTGAAGCTTTCTTT.

The J gene is TRBJ1-2, the V gene TRBV5-1; 10 bases are a match to TRBD1. V was clipped by 4 bases and J by 3 bases; unmatched bases: 12. Germline loops: CDR1 SGHRS, CDR2 YFSETQ. CDR3 size: 17 residues. CDR3 in amino acids: CASSTTGRQGAHYGYTF. The CDR3 DNA sequence: TGCGCCAGCAGCACCACGGGTCGACAGGGGGCGCACTATGGCTACACCTTC.

V usage is TRBV5-1 and J usage is TRBJ1-2; a weak D match, TRBD1 (5 bases). Germline V lookup: CDR1 SGHRS, CDR2 YFSETQ. V was pared by 3 bases and J by 3 bases, with 12 bases between. This CDR3 has 14 amino acids. CDR3 residues: CASSSGGVHYGYTF. The CDR3 DNA is TGCGCCAGCAGCTCCGGGGGTGTACACTATGGCTACACCTTC.

The chain has TRBV6-5 and TRBJ2-3; possible D gene TRBD1, 7 bases. This CDR3 spans 16 amino acids. Trimming shortened V by 4 bases and J by 4 bases, and 18 bases separated the two germline ends. CDR1 is MNHEY, CDR2 SVGAGI, per germline. CDR3 region: CASSSPRGAWPDTQYF. For the CDR3, the DNA is TGTGCCAGCAGTTCCCCCAGGGGGGCTTGGCCAGATACGCAGTATTTT.

CDR3 sequence reads: CASSIELGQGAGNTQYF. The CDR3 nucleotides are TGCGCCAGCAGCATTGAACTCGGACAGGGGGCAGGGAATACGCAGTATTTT. The rearrangement joins TRBV5-1 to TRBJ2-3; 11 positions agree with TRBD1. Germline CDR1 reads SGHRS; CDR2 reads YFSETQ. V lost 4 bases to trimming and J lost 7 bases; unmatched junction nucleotides: 14. This CDR3 region has 17 residues.

J is TRBJ1-1 and V is TRBV27; 8 bases match TRBD1. Trimming cost V 4 bases and J 4 bases; bases outside gene matches: 2. CDR1 is MNHEY, CDR2 SMNVEV, per germline (reference sequence). The CDR3 loop spans 13 amino acids. The CDR3 DNA sequence: TGTGCCAGCAGTTGGGGGACAGGCACTGAAGCTTTCTTT. Amino acid sequence: CASSWGTGTEAFF.

The chain employs TRBV30 and TRBJ1-2; D remains ambiguous. Germline CDR1 GTSNPN, CDR2 SVGIG (reference sequence). Trimming left V 0 bases short and J 5 bases short, with 10 bases between. CDR3 length: 13 residues. CDR3 DNA sequence: TGTGCCTGGAGTGTAAGGGCAGCGTATGGCTACACCTTC. Translation gives CAWSVRAAYGYTF.

The chain employs TRBV5-1 and TRBJ2-1, with 7 bases identical to TRBD2. Trimming cost V 4 bases and J 8 bases; bases outside gene matches: 15. The CDR3 spans 16 residues. Germline-derived CDR1 and CDR2 are SGHRS and YFSETQ. CDR3 in DNA: TGCGCCAGCAGCCCCTTATTTAGGACTAGATTCGATGAGCAGTTCTTC. It translates to CASSPLFRTRFDEQFF.

This clone was observed a few times. The chain joins TRBV7-8 to TRBJ1-2; a weak D match, TRBD1 (5 bases). Trimming left V 3 bases short and J 8 bases short, with 13 bases between. There are 13 residues in the CDR3. The germline V gene encodes CDR1 SGHVS and CDR2 FQNEAQ. CDR3 nucleotides: TGTGCCAGCAGCTTTCGGGACGCCAGGGGCTACACCTTC. It encodes CASSFRDARGYTF.

The CDR3 DNA sequence: TGTGCCAGCAGCCCAGGACTACTAGGGGCTGAAGCTTTCTTT. As protein: CASSPGLLGAEAFF. This chain uses TRBV9 with TRBJ1-1; TRBD1 might be the D (5 bases). CDR1 and CDR2 (germline): SGDLS, YYNGEE. The CDR3 has 14 residues. V was cut by 4 bases and J by 6 bases, with 16 bases left in between.

The CDR3 DNA follows: TGTGCCAGCAGCTTAGACGAACAGCGAGGAAACACCATATATTTT. Translation: CASSLDEQRGNTIYF. The J gene is TRBJ1-3, the V gene TRBV7-9; D gene uncertain. The length of the CDR3 is 15 residues. Trimming removed 1 base at V and 4 bases at J, with 11 bases between. The germline gives CDR1 SEHNR, CDR2 FQNEAQ (reference sequence).

The rearrangement joins TRBV24-1 to TRBJ2-2; D not certain. The CDR3 is 12 amino acids. V was cut by 3 bases and J by 4 bases, with 2 bases left in between. Germline V CDR1 and CDR2: KGHDR, SFDVKD. The CDR3 loop is CATSDTTGELFF. CDR3 DNA: TGTGCCACCAGTGATACCACCGGGGAGCTGTTTTTT.

This chain joins TRBV4-3 and TRBJ2-6; TRBD1 might be the D (5 bases). Trimming pared 0 bases from V and 4 bases from J, leaving 19 bases between. The CDR3 consists of 19 residues. Germline CDR1 and CDR2: LGHNA and YSLEER. CDR3 in DNA: TGCGCCAGCAGCCAAGATGCCAAAGGTCCAGGGTTAGGGGCCAACGTCCTGACTTTC. It encodes CASSQDAKGPGLGANVLTF.